This TCR beta chain is from a study of CD8 T cells in Susac syndrome. Study summary: Within the sequenced group of Susac syndrome patients, over five showed active disease and 8 or 9 were in remission.

Study-wide points: The Susac syndrome CD4+ T cell repertoires displayed no clonal expansion.

For this clonotype: The antigen is not known.

RNA, at about 0.5 to 1 ug, was reverse transcribed with random hexamers. Amplification of the TCR beta CDR3 was carried out by immunoSEQ multiplex PCR, which spanned a total of 54 Vbeta and 13 Jbeta segments. From the immunoSEQ multiplex PCR reads, TCRdb called clonotypes with MiXCR, one entry per CDR3 protein. The sample lists tens of thousands of distinct CDR3 sequences; roughly 93% were seen once. V lost 2 bases to trimming and J lost 3 bases, with 13 bases between them. There are 15 residues in the CDR3. CDR1 and CDR2 (germline): GTSNPN, SVGIG (reference sequence). Material: CD4+ T cells from PBMCs. The TCR originated in a human donor with Susac syndrome. This chain uses TRBV30 with TRBJ1-4; a weak D match, TRBD1 (6 bases). The CDR3 loop reads CAWSSGGHPNEKLFF. CDR3 nucleotide sequence: TGTGCCTGGAGTTCCGGGGGACACCCTAATGAAAAACTGTTTTTT. Full variable domain (remainder filled in from reference TRBV30 and TRBJ1-4): SQTIHQWPATLVQPVGSPLSLECTVEGTSNPNLYWYRQAAGRGLQLLFYSVGIGQISSEVPQNLSASRPQDRQFILSSKKLLLSDSGFYLCAWSSGGHPNEKLFFGSGTQLSVL.